These 5 T cell receptor beta chains share one sample of origin, sequenced in a study of cytomegalovirus exposure and HLA in healthy donors. The PCR was carried out with 60 Vbeta primers and 13 Jbeta primers. Using immunoSEQ multiplex PCR, the repertoire was profiled, and TCRdb retains in-frame clones only, with some absent. This sample carries approximately 190,000 clones, about 84% of them seen once, and the ten largest clones take around 3.9%. Sequenced input: PBMCs. The receptors stem from a man in his fifties or sixties in good health and CMV-seronegative.

In its sample, this clone was seen a few times. The chain recombines TRBV7-8 with TRBJ2-7, with TRBD2 matching 11 bases. The CDR3 consists of 15 residues. The V gene end was trimmed by 5 bases and the J gene end by 2 bases; junction bases not matched to a gene: 5. The germline V gene encodes CDR1 SGHVS and CDR2 FQNEAQ. The CDR3 DNA reads as TGTGCCAGCAGCCCCGGGACTAGCGGTCCCTACGAGCAGTACTTC. Encoded protein: CASSPGTSGPYEQYF.

The rearrangement joins TRBV4-3 to TRBJ1-2, with D perhaps matching TRBD1 (5 bases). Trimming pared 0 bases from V and 8 bases from J, leaving 10 bases between. CDR1 LGHNA and CDR2 YSLEER come from the germline V gene. CDR3 size: 13 residues. This CDR3 is CASSQDRWGGYTF. CDR3 bases: TGCGCCAGCAGCCAAGATCGGTGGGGCGGCTACACCTTC.

Only a few counts were recorded for this clone. The chain combines TRBV15 with TRBJ2-5; D may be TRBD2 (5 bases). The CDR3 runs 17 residues. V was clipped by 2 bases and J by 3 bases, with 19 bases between them. The germline V gene has CDR1 LNHNV and CDR2 YYDKDF (reference sequence). CDR3 nucleotides: TGTGCCACCAGCAGACTTCGGCAGAGGGCGGAGAAAGAGACCCAGTACTTC. It yields the protein CATSRLRQRAEKETQYF.

This sequence joins TRBV27 and TRBJ1-6; TRBD1 might be the D (6 bases). Germline V gene data show CDR1 as MNHEY and CDR2 as SMNVEV (reference sequence). Trimming shortened V by 5 bases and J by 8 bases, and 16 bases separated the two germline ends. The CDR3 has 15 amino acids. CDR3 sequence (DNA): TGTGCCAGCAGTCTAACGGACAGAAACCATTCACCCCTCCACTTT. Amino acids: CASSLTDRNHSPLHF.

A few counts support this clone. V usage is TRBV27 and J usage is TRBJ2-7, with 9 bases matching TRBD1. Germline-derived CDR1 and CDR2 are MNHEY and SMNVEV (reference sequence). The junction had 1 base not matched to a gene; V was cut back by 4 bases and J by 3 bases. This CDR3 has 13 residues. CDR3 DNA: TGTGCCAGCAGTTGGGGACAGGGCTACGAGCAGTACTTC. Its translation: CASSWGQGYEQYF.